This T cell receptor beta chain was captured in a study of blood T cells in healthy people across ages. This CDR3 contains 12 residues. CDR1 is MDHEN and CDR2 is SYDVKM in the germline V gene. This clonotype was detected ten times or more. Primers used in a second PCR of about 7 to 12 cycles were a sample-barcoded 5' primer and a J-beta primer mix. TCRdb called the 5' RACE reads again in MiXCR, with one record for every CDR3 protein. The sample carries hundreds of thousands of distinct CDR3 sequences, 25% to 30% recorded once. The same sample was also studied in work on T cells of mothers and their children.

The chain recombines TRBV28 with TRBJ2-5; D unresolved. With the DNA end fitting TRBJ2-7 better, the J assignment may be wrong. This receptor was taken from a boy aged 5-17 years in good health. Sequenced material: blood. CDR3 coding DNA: TGTGCCAGCAGTTCGCTAACCTACGAGCAGTACTTC. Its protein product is CASSSLTYEQYF.